Each of the 4 T cell receptor beta chains below was sequenced from the same sample in a study of OX40 agonist ivuxolimab in advanced cancers. Sequenced by immunoSEQ multiplex PCR; TCRdb stores in-frame clones only, minus some. The sample consists of 25,000 to 35,000 clones, 65% to 90% of them appearing once. Sequencing used CD4+ or CD8+ T cells sorted from blood, obtained in a trial of the OX40 agonist ivuxolimab. These receptors all come from an adult with an advanced solid tumor such as melanoma, head and neck, liver or kidney cancer.

The chain couples TRBV9 to TRBJ2-1, with 8 bases identical to TRBD1. V was clipped by 4 bases and J by 8 bases; unmatched bases: 11. The CDR3 runs to 15 residues. From germline, CDR1 is SGDLS and CDR2 YYNGEE. CDR3 DNA sequence: TGTGCCAGCAGCTCGGACAGGGTGTTTACGGATGAGCAGTTCTTC. Protein: CASSSDRVFTDEQFF.

This chain links TRBV7-3 with TRBJ2-1; D gene uncertain. Germline values: CDR1 SGHTA, CDR2 FQGTGA. The V gene lost 0 bases and the J gene lost 7 bases, with 7 bases spanning the gap. There are 13 residues in the CDR3. The CDR3 nucleotides read TGTGCCAGCAGCTTAACTGGGCGGAATGAGCAGTTCTTC. Translation gives CASSLTGRNEQFF.

This chain connects TRBV7-2 to TRBJ1-4, with D hard to call. In germline, CDR1 is SGHTA, CDR2 FQGNSA. CDR3 size: 17 residues. V was clipped by 3 bases and J by 0 bases, with 14 bases between them. As DNA, the CDR3 is TGTGCCAGCAGCTTCCCCCGAGGGAGAACAACTAATGAAAAACTGTTTTTT. It yields the protein CASSFPRGRTTNEKLFF.

This clone is classed as medium-sized (0.01 to 0.1%). The chain recombines TRBV6-6 with TRBJ1-5; 7 nucleotides align to TRBD1. CDR1 is MNHNY, CDR2 SVGAGI, per germline (reference sequence). V gave up 5 bases and J gave up 4 bases; unmatched junction bases: 5. The CDR3 runs to 14 residues. The CDR3 sequence: CASSTGQKNQPQHF. CDR3 nucleotides: TGTGCCAGCAGTACGGGACAGAAAAATCAGCCCCAGCATTTT.